Listed here is a single T cell receptor (beta chain). This clone appeared a single time. Its antigen specificity is not known. No base qualities exist here, and no much larger clone lies one base off it. The data belong to a study of a mutant IDH1 vaccine in newly diagnosed glioma (dated by TCRdb to 2020 to 2022). Turning to the overall study: In the chemotherapy-containing groups, vaccination started alongside temozolomide cycles, whereas in patients who had radiotherapy alone it started 4-6 weeks after radiotherapy. Of the roughly 34 treated patients, roughly 60% were male and 37.5% were female, and the mean age was 40.4 years. Before enrollment, most patients had been given radiochemotherapy with temozolomide as standard therapy, while the rest had received either radiotherapy alone or temozolomide alone. The week-35 safety follow-up was designated visit V12, and the week-47 end of study was designated visit V13. Six visits were used for peripheral blood collection: V03 (baseline), V05, V07, V10, V12 and V13. Longitudinal TCRB deep sequencing was done for 25 to 30 treated patients, wherever samples were available for exploratory analyses. Results the study describes overall, beyond this receptor: Pseudoprogression seemed to be unrelated to changes in the top peripheral T cell clonotypes found by TCRB sequencing. According to the authors, sample limitations meant that analyses of patient blood samples could not be reproduced. PBMC samples for TCRB deep sequencing were selected based on availability. Immune responses induced by the vaccine were seen in more than 85% of patients across multiple MHC alleles.

Libraries were built with the immunoSEQ multiplex PCR assay. Following the manufacturer's protocol, the hsTCRB Kit was used to amplify rearranged TCR beta chain sequences. An Illumina MiSeq was used to sequence the TCRB libraries. As for the authors' bioinformatics: The kit vendor's proprietary platform handled demultiplexing, trimming and gene mapping. Imported from immuneACCESS, the table was reduced by TCRdb to in-frame sequences with V and J called. These copies leave out some clones; in studies compared against another copy, an unresolved V gene accounts for under half, and the cause of the remainder is not known. V and J calls and clone size follow that table, whereas D and trimming were derived from the DNA. A total of over 60,000 clones appear in this sample, roughly 79% of them only once. Of the sample, 4.5% to 6% falls within the top ten clones. According to the study, the label for this sample's time point signals: week 35, safety follow-up. A 20-mer mutant IDH1 peptide at 300 micrograms in Montanide made up each vaccine dose, which was injected subcutaneously together with topical imiquimod. Patients were given eight vaccinations, in weeks 1, 3, 5, 7, 11, 15, 19 and 23, which matched visits V03 through V10. Donors had newly diagnosed WHO grade 3 or 4 IDH1-mutant astrocytomas with loss of nuclear ATRX. The samples were drawn from NOA16, a multicentre, single-arm, open-label phase I trial in Germany that tested a mutant IDH1 peptide vaccine in humans for the first time. Genomic DNA for TCRB sequencing was extracted from EDTA blood using the DNeasy Blood and Tissue Kit.

V loses 0 bases of germline sequence and J loses 6 bases, and the interval between the two ends is 12 bases. Inclusive of the bounding cysteine and phenylalanine, the CDR3 is 15 residues long. This entry keeps only the CDR3 DNA: 45 bases, framed from base 1. According to the germline V gene (reference sequence), CDR1 reads MNHEY and CDR2 reads SMNVEV. Sequencing used PBMCs, obtained from a glioma patient whose treatment included an IDH1 peptide vaccine. This TCR was recovered from a man aged 35-49 years with glioma. This chain is built from TRBV27 and TRBJ1-5; the D gene is possibly TRBD1, with 5 bases matching. The sequenced DNA is TGTGCCAGCAGTTTATCCTTCTTGGGGACTCAGCCCCAGCATTTT. Translated, this is CASSLSFLGTQPQHF.